This TCR beta chain is from a study of CD8 T cells in Susac syndrome. The CDR3 consists of 15 residues. V was cut by 0 bases and J by 6 bases, with 9 bases left in between. Germline assignment: CDR1 LNHNV and CDR2 YYDKDF (reference sequence). RNA in amounts of 0.5 to 1 ug was reverse transcribed with random hexamers. TCRdb reanalysed the immunoSEQ multiplex PCR reads using MiXCR and keeps one entry per CDR3 protein. Among approximately 200,000 distinct CDR3 sequences listed, approximately 95% were seen once. Sequenced sample: CD4+ T cells from PBMCs. This TCR was sampled from a human donor with multiple sclerosis. The chain carries TRBV15 and TRBJ1-6; D gene uncertain. The CDR3 spells CATSRDQGGNSPLHF. As DNA, the CDR3 is TGTGCCACCAGCAGAGATCAAGGCGGTAATTCACCCCTCCACTTT.